This is a list of T cell receptor beta chains from one sample in a study of T cells after yellow fever vaccination. TCRdb fed the 5' RACE reads into MiXCR, producing one record per CDR3 protein. Of a few hundred thousand distinct CDR3 sequences detected, roughly 9.4% appear once; the ten largest clones hold 15% to 20%. The specimen was PBMCs, collected on the day of the first yellow fever vaccination. The source is a young man who received the YFV17D yellow fever vaccine. The conserved cysteine and the conserved F or W are not part of the CDR3 here.

j_gene	v_gene	CDR3aa
TRBJ2-5	TRBV10-3	AIRTDRDTETQY
TRBJ2-2	TRBV7-2	ASSSAPTANTGELF
TRBJ2-7	TRBV5-4	ASRPTTALDEQY
TRBJ2-5	TRBV27	ASSPLTSGAETQY
TRBJ2-1	TRBV15	ATRSGPANEQF
TRBJ2-2	TRBV7-2	ASSPWTGNTGELF
TRBJ2-3	TRBV28	ASKPGQGTDTQY
TRBJ2-3	TRBV20-1	SASIGGNTDTQY
TRBJ1-1	TRBV6-5	ASKSRWTEAF
TRBJ2-3	TRBV19	ASNPRGLITDTQY
TRBJ1-4	TRBV7-9	ASSFGVNEKLF
TRBJ2-1	TRBV7-3	AISPAGVIYEQF
TRBJ1-3	TRBV7-8	ASSLVYGGNTIY
TRBJ1-1	TRBV6-5	ASSYAGSDMNTEAF
TRBJ1-1	TRBV5-1	ASSLRQGVNTEAF
TRBJ2-2	TRBV5-4	ASSLHGQGRTGELF
TRBJ1-1	TRBV20-1	SAGGNTEAF
TRBJ2-3	TRBV20-1	SASDGTDTQY
TRBJ2-7	TRBV27	ASSLLAGSSYEQY
TRBJ2-1	TRBV10-3	AISNLAGGTHNEQF
TRBJ1-2	TRBV6-5	ASSYSGGTYGYT
TRBJ1-2	TRBV19	ASSIVAFHYGYT
TRBJ2-2	TRBV29-1	SVEFLETGATGELF
TRBJ1-5	TRBV23-1	ASSQSRRYSNQPQH
TRBJ2-3	TRBV30	AWSVLMGSGDTQY
TRBJ1-1	TRBV4-3	ASSQGKVPDTEAF
TRBJ2-1	TRBV12-3/TRBV12-4	ASTKNRQGGSYNEQF
TRBJ2-6	TRBV6-1	ASSEVMTGANVLT
TRBJ2-5	TRBV29-1	SVEWGAETQY
TRBJ2-5	TRBV6-1	ASSEAGSRGAQY
TRBJ2-2	TRBV15	ATSLTDASPGELF
TRBJ1-1	TRBV14	ASSQGGSRMGTEAF
TRBJ2-3	TRBV4-2	ASSLSTGLAGWTTDTQY
TRBJ2-4	TRBV4-1	ASSQESYQRDIQY
TRBJ2-7	TRBV2	ASRLAGASGEQY
TRBJ2-7	TRBV6-2/TRBV6-3	ASSTGIYEQY
TRBJ2-2	TRBV5-1	ASSLQGPNTGELF
TRBJ1-1	TRBV20-1	SARDLRANAEAF
TRBJ2-3	TRBV7-9	ASRKDTDTQY
TRBJ2-4	TRBV19	ASGGGLGIQY
TRBJ2-5	TRBV7-7	ASSPGSSGYGTQY
TRBJ2-7	TRBV6-6	ASSDGVAYEQY